The clone carrying this T cell receptor (beta chain) has just one count. Its matching antigen is unknown. A junction boundary mismatches the germline segment, possibly from a read error. The data derive from a study of molecular identifiers for immune sequencing clone quantification. At the level of the study: Naive CD8 cell RNA, from 20,000 or 100,000 cells, was split five ways in replicates, with four sequenced. Regarding the study as a whole: Jurkat TCR RNA spiked in from one cell reportedly remained identifiable amid roughly 910,000 naive cells. More than 99% of effector molecules, versus under 1% of naive-cell molecules, belonged to clones above 20 RNA copies.

Bulk TCR libraries were made with methods that had been previously described and with listed TCR primers. TCRdb re-analysed the PCR reads in MiXCR, keeping a single row per CDR3 protein. The repertoire holds some 590,000 distinct CDR3 sequences, with around 25% as singletons. The germline V gene encodes CDR1 LNHDA and CDR2 SQIVND (reference sequence). This CDR3 has 15 amino acids. What was sequenced was naive CD8+ T cells from blood, with Jurkat cell RNA spiked in. As for subset: FACS-sorted CD8+CD4-CCR7+CD45RA+ naive T cells. This clonotype was sampled from a human donor in good health. Some libraries in this study had Jurkat cell RNA spiked in. The chain employs TRBV19 and TRBJ2-7; 9 bases fit TRBD2. The CDR3 DNA sequence: TGTGCCAGTACCGAGACTAGCGGTTCCACCTACGGGCAGTACTTC. It yields the protein CASTETSGSTYGQYF. The whole variable domain, remainder taken from reference TRBV19 and TRBJ2-7, is DGGITQSPKYLFRKEGQNVTLSCEQNLNHDAMYWYRQDPGQGLRLIYYSQIVNDFQKGDIAEGYSVSREKKESFPLTVTSAQKNPTAFYLCASTETSGSTYGQYFGPGTRLTVT.